The next 20 T cell receptor beta chains were all read from a single sample in a study of shared clonotypes between healthy human individuals. Profiled with immunoSEQ multiplex PCR; TCRdb holds only in-frame clones, not every one. The sample carries a few million clones, 80% to 95% recorded once. As defined, naive CD8 cells were CD45RO-negative and positively selected for CCR7, with terminally differentiated effector memory CD45RA+ cells excluded. The sequenced material came from naive CD8+ T cells from PBMCs. These receptor sequences come from a man younger than 30 in good health. Some clones in this sample may be carry-over from other donors' samples.

This chain joins TRBV5-5 and TRBJ2-2; no clear D. This CDR3 is 12 amino acids long. V dropped 4 bases and J dropped 6 bases, with 7 bases sitting between them. The germline gives CDR1 SGHKS, CDR2 YYEKEE (reference sequence). The CDR3 coding sequence is TGTGCCAGCAGCGTGCCCCCCGGGGAGCTGTTTTTT. This codes for CASSVPPGELFF.

V is TRBV4-3 and J is TRBJ1-2, with unresolved D. The CDR3 contains 16 residues. Trimming stripped 0 bases from V and 0 bases from J, with 11 bases between. Germline CDR1 is LGHNA and CDR2 is YSLEER. CDR3 bases: TGCGCCAGCAGCCAAGATTACGAAACAACTAACTATGGCTACACCTTC. It is translated as CASSQDYETTNYGYTF.

This clone was recorded a few times. The chain joins TRBV4-1 to TRBJ1-1, with D hard to call. CDR3 length: 14 amino acids. The germline V gene has CDR1 MGHRA and CDR2 YSYEKL. Trimming cost V 2 bases and J 8 bases, with 15 bases left between them. The CDR3 nucleotides are TGCGCCAGCAGCCAATTAGAGGGAGGGCTCGAAGCTTTCTTT. Encoded protein: CASSQLEGGLEAFF.

The chain recombines TRBV2 with TRBJ2-1; 8 nucleotides align to TRBD2. The CDR3 sequence is 15 residues long. Trimming at V came to 6 bases and at J to 0 bases, leaving 4 bases not matched to a gene. Germline CDR1 reads SNHLY; CDR2 reads FYNNEI. The CDR3: CASRTSEGSYNEQFF. The CDR3 DNA reads as TGTGCCAGCAGGACTAGCGAGGGCTCCTACAATGAGCAGTTCTTC.

The chain joins TRBV6-6 to TRBJ2-7; D uncertain. Trimming stripped 2 bases from V and 2 bases from J, with 10 bases between. This CDR3 is built from 14 residues. CDR1 is MNHNY, CDR2 SVGAGI, per germline (reference sequence). The CDR3, as DNA: TGTGCCAGCAGTTACGGGGTCAGCCCCTACGAGCAGTACTTC. This sequence encodes CASSYGVSPYEQYF.

The V gene is TRBV6-4, the J gene TRBJ2-1, with a possible D match to TRBD1 (5 bases). V lost 6 bases to trimming and J lost 0 bases, with 15 bases between them. There are 16 residues in the CDR3. Germline V gene sequence: CDR1 MRHNA, CDR2 SNTAGT. DNA for the CDR3: TGTGCCAGCAGAGAGCAGGGTGAAAGCTCCTACAATGAGCAGTTCTTC. It yields the protein CASREQGESSYNEQFF.

V gene TRBV5-6 combines with J gene TRBJ1-2; D is perhaps TRBD1 (5 bases). V lost 1 base, J lost 8 bases, and 15 bases lay in between. This CDR3 has 14 residues. The V gene's germline CDR1 is SGHDT and CDR2 YYEEEE. Here the CDR3 reads CASSLLIRGLGYTF. CDR3 sequence (DNA): TGTGCCAGCAGCTTGTTAATCCGGGGCCTAGGCTACACCTTC. The entire variable domain, with the rest obtained from reference TRBV5-6 and TRBJ1-2, is as follows: DAGVTQSPTHLIKTRGQQVTLRCSPKSGHDTVSWYQQALGQGPQFIFQYYEEEERQRGNFPDRFSGHQFPNYSSELNVNALLLGDSALYLCASSLLIRGLGYTFGSGTRLTVV.

V and J are TRBV15 and TRBJ2-3; D uncertain. Trimming pared 3 bases from V and 1 base from J, leaving 17 bases between. The CDR3 loop spans 17 amino acids. From germline, CDR1 is LNHNV and CDR2 YYDKDF (reference sequence). Here the CDR3 reads CATSRRAPAVGTDTQYF. The CDR3 nucleotides read TGTGCCACCAGCAGGCGAGCGCCCGCGGTGGGCACAGATACGCAGTATTTT.

The chain links TRBV30 to TRBJ2-7; D call uncertain. Trimming removed 2 bases at V and 2 bases at J, with 7 bases between. The germline gives CDR1 GTSNPN, CDR2 SVGIG (reference sequence). The CDR3 covers 12 residues. CDR3 in amino acids: CAWSYGPYEQYF. The CDR3 DNA sequence: TGTGCCTGGAGTTATGGCCCCTACGAGCAGTACTTC.

The CDR3 loop is CAIRGGPGTDTQYF. The DNA of the CDR3 is TGTGCCATCAGGGGGGGACCAGGCACAGATACGCAGTATTTT. This chain connects TRBV10-3 to TRBJ2-3; perhaps TRBD2 as D (6 bases). The CDR3 contains 14 residues. Germline CDR1 ENHRY, CDR2 SYGVKD. Trimming removed 6 bases from V and 1 base from J, with 11 bases in between.

This rearrangement joins TRBV6-1 to TRBJ1-2, with TRBD1 as a possible D gene (5 bases). CDR3 length: 17 residues. V lost 2 bases and J 6 bases, leaving 22 bases between the germline ends. The germline gives CDR1 MNHNS, CDR2 SASEGT. CDR3 nucleotides: TGTGCCAGCAGTGAAATCATACCGGGACGCAGGACGGATGGCTACACCTTC. As protein: CASSEIIPGRRTDGYTF.

The chain is built from TRBV5-4 and TRBJ2-7; 8 bases match TRBD2. The germline gives CDR1 SGHNT, CDR2 YYREEE (reference sequence). After removal of 4 bases from V and 6 bases from J, the junction contained 15 bases not matched to a gene. The CDR3 is made up of 16 amino acids. The CDR3 sequence: CASSGQTGTSRVEQYF. CDR3 nucleotides: TGTGCCAGCAGCGGGCAGACCGGGACTAGTCGCGTCGAGCAGTACTTC. The full variable domain, completed using reference TRBV5-4 and TRBJ2-7, is ETGVTQSPTHLIKTRGQQVTLRCSSQSGHNTVSWYQQALGQGPQFIFQYYREEENGRGNFPPRFSGLQFPNYSSELNVNALELDDSALYLCASSGQTGTSRVEQYFGPGTRLTVT.

The rearrangement uses TRBV2 and TRBJ2-1; D is perhaps TRBD2 (5 bases). In germline, CDR1 is SNHLY, CDR2 FYNNEI. V dropped 7 bases and J dropped 7 bases, with 26 bases sitting between them. The CDR3 loop spans 17 amino acids. CDR3 region: CASMDNPGMVVGNEQFF. In DNA, the CDR3 is TGTGCCAGCATGGATAACCCGGGGATGGTTGTTGGGAATGAGCAGTTCTTC.

The V gene is TRBV7-9, the J gene TRBJ1-2, with D uncertain. The germline V gene encodes CDR1 SEHNR and CDR2 FQNEAQ (reference sequence). CDR3 length: 15 residues. With 5 bases removed from V and 4 bases from J, the gap between germline ends came to 17 bases. The CDR3 spells CASSPLWPVGYGYTF. CDR3 sequence (DNA): TGTGCCAGCAGCCCCCTTTGGCCCGTGGGCTATGGCTACACCTTC. Looking up the rest from reference TRBV7-9 and TRBJ1-2 gives the full variable domain: DTGVSQNPRHKITKRGQNVTFRCDPISEHNRLYWYRQTLGQGPEFLTYFQNEAQLEKSRLLSDRFSAERPKGSFSTLEIQRTEQGDSAMYLCASSPLWPVGYGYTFGSGTRLTVV.

The genes are TRBV7-9 and TRBJ1-1; D possibly corresponds to TRBD1 (5 bases). Trimming left V 2 bases short and J 5 bases short, with 15 bases between. This CDR3 region has 15 residues. Germline V gives CDR1 SEHNR, CDR2 FQNEAQ (reference sequence). DNA of the CDR3: TGTGCCAGCAGCTTACTCTGGGACGGGAAGACTGAAGCTTTCTTT. Encoded protein: CASSLLWDGKTEAFF.

This rearrangement joins TRBV2 to TRBJ2-7; D call uncertain. V lost 3 bases to trimming and J lost 9 bases, with 12 bases between them. This CDR3 is 12 amino acids long. Germline values: CDR1 SNHLY, CDR2 FYNNEI. CDR3 coding DNA: TGTGCCAGCAGTGAGGCCGGCGCACGGCAGTACTTC. Its translation is CASSEAGARQYF.

This clone has only one observation. The chain has TRBV21-1 and TRBJ1-5; the tabulated D call, TRBD1, remains unverified against the DNA. TRBV21-1 is flagged as a pseudogene. CDR3 length: 17 amino acids. Here the CDR3 reads CASSKAPDRSSNQPQHF. Here the CDR3 DNA reads TGTGCCAGCAGCAAAGCGCCGGACAGGTCTAGCAATCAGCCCCAGCATTTT.

This clone has more than one count but fewer than ten. The CDR3 DNA reads TGTGCCAGTAGTAGCGGGAGCTCCTACAATGAGCAGTTCTTC. It is translated as CASSSGSSYNEQFF. V is TRBV19 and J is TRBJ2-1, with TRBD2 identical over 7 bases. J gave up 0 bases and V 4 bases, and 0 bases lay outside the gene matches. The germline gives CDR1 LNHDA, CDR2 SQIVND (reference sequence). This CDR3 has 14 amino acids.

The rearrangement uses TRBV7-9 and TRBJ2-7; TRBD2 matches 8 bases. The CDR3 totals 15 residues. Germline CDR1 SEHNR, CDR2 FQNEAQ (reference sequence). V trimming: 4 bases; J trimming: 2 bases; junction bases outside the gene matches: 7. CDR3 sequence: CASSSLAGLPYEQYF. The CDR3 region has the DNA TGTGCCAGCAGCTCTCTAGCGGGTCTGCCCTACGAGCAGTACTTC.

The chain employs TRBV19 and TRBJ1-3; 7 positions agree with TRBD1. There are 16 residues in the CDR3. V lost 9 bases to trimming and J lost 3 bases; unmatched junction nucleotides: 14. Germline V gene lookup returns CDR1 LNHDA and CDR2 SQIVND (reference sequence). CDR3 nucleotides: TGTGCCAGCGCGGAAAGGCAGGGGGAAATTGGAAACACCATATATTTT. This gives the protein CASAERQGEIGNTIYF.